The present T cell receptor beta chain was sequenced within a study of regulatory T cells in long-lasting Graves disease. General study results and limits: Persistent disease samples used TRBV28, TRBJ1-2 and TRBJ2-5 preferentially.

The time point here: newly diagnosed GD, antithyroid drugs for less than 3 months. Making the TCR library involved RNA that had been extracted from PBMCs. This CDR3 has 13 residues. Trimming shortened V by 3 bases and J by 3 bases, and 11 bases separated the two germline ends. CDR1 GTSNPN and CDR2 SVGIG come from the germline V gene (reference sequence). iRepertoire HTBI primers and Arm-PCR of CDR3 regions built TCR beta libraries. TCRdb re-called the multiplex PCR reads through MiXCR, storing one row per CDR3 protein. The table lists roughly 510,000 distinct CDR3 sequences, 15% to 20% of them singletons. This clonotype was counted many times. Its specificity is not known. This same sample was also part of a study on T cells in Graves' hyperthyroidism and ophthalmopathy.

The source is a man between 18 and 35 years old with Graves disease. The specimen was peripheral blood mononuclear cells (PBMCs), collected at new diagnosis, from a patient treated with antithyroid drugs. V is TRBV30 and J is TRBJ1-2; tentatively, D is TRBD1 (5 bases). The CDR3 region has the DNA TGTGCCTGGAGCCCGACAGCCCACTATGGCTACACCTTC. This sequence encodes CAWSPTAHYGYTF.